This entry describes one T cell receptor beta chain. Its antigen is not known. This sample stems from a study of T cells in Graves' hyperthyroidism and ophthalmopathy. About the research overall: Peripheral blood was secured at the point of initial diagnosis, before any treatment.

RNA transcripts were the template for amplifying TCR beta CDR3 regions. HTBI primers were employed in a first-round RT-PCR of the TCR CDR3. TCRdb reprocessed the multiplex PCR reads via MiXCR and lists one record per CDR3 protein. The sample contains roughly 500,000 distinct CDR3 sequences, approximately 23% of which appear only once. Germline V gene lookup returns CDR1 MDHEN and CDR2 SYDVKM. The V gene end was trimmed by 6 bases and the J gene end by 2 bases; junction bases not matched to a gene: 8. There are 16 residues in the CDR3. Study-level points and caveats: In the blood, most expanded thyroid clonotypes above 0.001 appeared as well.

This receptor was obtained from a woman in her sixties or seventies with Graves' ophthalmopathy. Sequenced input: blood. The chain combines TRBV28 with TRBJ1-4; the match to TRBD1 covers 8 bases. Written as DNA, the CDR3 is TGTGCCAGCAGGTCGGCCGGGACAGGCACTAATGAAAAACTGTTTTTT. It specifies CASRSAGTGTNEKLFF. Drawing the rest from reference TRBV28 and TRBJ1-4, the complete variable domain is DVKVTQSSRYLVKRTGEKVFLECVQDMDHENMFWYRQDPGLGLRLIYFSYDVKMKEKGDIPEGYSVSREKKERFSLILESASTNQTSMYLCASRSAGTGTNEKLFFGSGTQLSVL.